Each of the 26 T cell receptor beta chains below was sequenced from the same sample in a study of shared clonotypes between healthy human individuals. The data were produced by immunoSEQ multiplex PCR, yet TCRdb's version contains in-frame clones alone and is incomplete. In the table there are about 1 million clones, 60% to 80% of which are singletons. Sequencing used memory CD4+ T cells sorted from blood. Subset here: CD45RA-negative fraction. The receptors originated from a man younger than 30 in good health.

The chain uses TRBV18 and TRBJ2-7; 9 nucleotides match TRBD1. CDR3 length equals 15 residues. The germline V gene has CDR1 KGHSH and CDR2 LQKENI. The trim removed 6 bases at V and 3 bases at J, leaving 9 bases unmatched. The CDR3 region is CASSRDRGKNYEQYF. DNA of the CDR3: TGTGCCAGCTCGAGAGACAGGGGGAAAAACTACGAGCAGTACTTC.

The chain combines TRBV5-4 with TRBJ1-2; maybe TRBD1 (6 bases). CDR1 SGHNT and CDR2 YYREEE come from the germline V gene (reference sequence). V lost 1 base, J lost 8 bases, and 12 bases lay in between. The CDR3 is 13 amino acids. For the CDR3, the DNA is TGTGCCAGCAGCTTGCTGGGGGGCGGAGGCTACACCTTC. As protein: CASSLLGGGGYTF. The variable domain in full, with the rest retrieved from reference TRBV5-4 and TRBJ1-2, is ETGVTQSPTHLIKTRGQQVTLRCSSQSGHNTVSWYQQALGQGPQFIFQYYREEENGRGNFPPRFSGLQFPNYSSELNVNALELDDSALYLCASSLLGGGGYTFGSGTRLTVV.

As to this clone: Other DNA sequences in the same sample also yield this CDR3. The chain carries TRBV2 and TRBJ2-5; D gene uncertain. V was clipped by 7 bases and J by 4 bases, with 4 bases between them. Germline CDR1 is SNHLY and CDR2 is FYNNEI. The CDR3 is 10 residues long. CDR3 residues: CASNRETQYF. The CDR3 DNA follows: TGTGCCAGCAATAGAGAGACCCAGTACTTC.

CDR3 nucleotides: TGTGCCAGCGGAACAGGGGGCTATTCGTACGAGCAGTACTTC. Translation gives CASGTGGYSYEQYF. V usage is TRBV5-6 and J usage is TRBJ2-7, with 9 bases matching TRBD1. V was clipped by 7 bases and J by 4 bases; unmatched bases: 9. This CDR3 is built from 14 residues. CDR1 is SGHDT, CDR2 YYEEEE, per germline.

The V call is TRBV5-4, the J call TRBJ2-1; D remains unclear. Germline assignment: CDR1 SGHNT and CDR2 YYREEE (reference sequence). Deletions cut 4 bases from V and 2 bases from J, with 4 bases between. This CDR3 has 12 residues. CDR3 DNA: TGTGCCAGCAGCAATACCTACAATGAGCAGTTCTTC. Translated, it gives CASSNTYNEQFF.

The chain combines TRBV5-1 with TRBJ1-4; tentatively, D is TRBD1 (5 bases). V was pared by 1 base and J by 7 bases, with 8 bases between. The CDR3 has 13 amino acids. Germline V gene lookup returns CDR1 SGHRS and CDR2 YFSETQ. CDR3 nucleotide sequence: TGCGCCAGCAGCTTGAATCAGGGTGAAAAACTGTTTTTT. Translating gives CASSLNQGEKLFF. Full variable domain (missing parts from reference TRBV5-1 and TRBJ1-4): KAGVTQTPRYLIKTRGQQVTLSCSPISGHRSVSWYQQTPGQGLQFLFEYFSETQRNKGNFPGRFSGRQFSNSRSEMNVSTLELGDSALYLCASSLNQGEKLFFGSGTQLSVL.

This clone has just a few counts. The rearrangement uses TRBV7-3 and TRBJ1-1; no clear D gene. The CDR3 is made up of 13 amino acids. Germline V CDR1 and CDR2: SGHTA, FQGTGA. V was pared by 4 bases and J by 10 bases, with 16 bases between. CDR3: CASSSLGGETAFF. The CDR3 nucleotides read TGTGCCAGCAGCTCATTGGGCGGGGAAACAGCTTTCTTT.

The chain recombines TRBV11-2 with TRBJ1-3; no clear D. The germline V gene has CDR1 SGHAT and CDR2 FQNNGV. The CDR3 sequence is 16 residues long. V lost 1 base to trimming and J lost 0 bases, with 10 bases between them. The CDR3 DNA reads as TGTGCCAGCAGCTTAGGGCCGACAAGCTCTGGAAACACCATATATTTT. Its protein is CASSLGPTSSGNTIYF.

CDR3 sequence reads: CASTMTSGNEQFF. CDR3 DNA: TGTGCCAGCACCATGACTAGCGGCAATGAGCAGTTCTTC. This chain links TRBV5-4 with TRBJ2-1; 9 nucleotides agree with TRBD2. The CDR3 contains 13 residues. The germline gives CDR1 SGHNT, CDR2 YYREEE (reference sequence). After removal of 6 bases from V and 6 bases from J, the junction contained 4 bases not matched to a gene.

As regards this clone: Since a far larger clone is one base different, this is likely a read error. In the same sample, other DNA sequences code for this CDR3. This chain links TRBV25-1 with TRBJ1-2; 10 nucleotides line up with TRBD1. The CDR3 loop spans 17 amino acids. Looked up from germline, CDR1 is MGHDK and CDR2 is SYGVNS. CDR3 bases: TGTGCCAGCAGTGAATCTTATCGACAGGGGGCTAACTATGGTTACACCTTC. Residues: CASSESYRQGANYGYTF.

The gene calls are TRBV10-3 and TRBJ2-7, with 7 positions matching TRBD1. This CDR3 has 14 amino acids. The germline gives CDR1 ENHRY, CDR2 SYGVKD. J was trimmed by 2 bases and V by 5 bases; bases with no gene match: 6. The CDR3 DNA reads TGTGCCATCAGTTTGACAGGGTCAACCTACGAGCAGTACTTC. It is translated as CAISLTGSTYEQYF.

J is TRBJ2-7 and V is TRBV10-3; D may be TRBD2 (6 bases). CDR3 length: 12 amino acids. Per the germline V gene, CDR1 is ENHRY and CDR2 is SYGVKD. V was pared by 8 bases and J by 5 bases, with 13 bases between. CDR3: CAIAEGSDEQYF. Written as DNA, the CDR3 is TGTGCCATCGCGGAGGGGTCCGACGAGCAGTACTTC.

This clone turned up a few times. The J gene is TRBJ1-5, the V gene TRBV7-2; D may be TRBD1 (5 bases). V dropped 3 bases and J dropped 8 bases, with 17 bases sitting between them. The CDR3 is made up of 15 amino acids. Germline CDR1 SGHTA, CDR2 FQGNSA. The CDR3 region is CASSLSGRYEEPQHF. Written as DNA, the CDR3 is TGTGCCAGCAGCTTGTCGGGACGGTACGAGGAGCCCCAGCATTTT.

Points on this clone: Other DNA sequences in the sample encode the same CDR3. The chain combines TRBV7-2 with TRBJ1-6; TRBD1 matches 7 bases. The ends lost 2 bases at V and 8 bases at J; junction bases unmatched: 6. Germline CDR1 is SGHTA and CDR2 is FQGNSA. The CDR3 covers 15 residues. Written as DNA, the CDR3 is TGTGCCAGCAGCTTAAGGAGGGACAGAGATTCACCCCTCCACTTT. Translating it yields CASSLRRDRDSPLHF.

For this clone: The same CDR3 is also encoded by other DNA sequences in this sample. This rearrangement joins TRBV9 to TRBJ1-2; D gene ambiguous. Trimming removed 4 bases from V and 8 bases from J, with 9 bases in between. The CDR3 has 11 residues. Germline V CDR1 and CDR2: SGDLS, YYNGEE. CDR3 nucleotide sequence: TGTGCCAGCAGCCGGGAAGGGGGCTACACCTTC. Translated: CASSREGGYTF.

As DNA, the CDR3 is TGCGCCAGCAGCCAAGATGTAGCGGGAGGGCCCAAAAACATTCAGTACTTC. This encodes CASSQDVAGGPKNIQYF. The chain combines TRBV4-1 with TRBJ2-4; TRBD2 matches 11 bases. CDR3 length: 17 residues. V was clipped by 0 bases and J by 2 bases; unmatched bases: 3. Germline V gene lookup returns CDR1 MGHRA and CDR2 YSYEKL.

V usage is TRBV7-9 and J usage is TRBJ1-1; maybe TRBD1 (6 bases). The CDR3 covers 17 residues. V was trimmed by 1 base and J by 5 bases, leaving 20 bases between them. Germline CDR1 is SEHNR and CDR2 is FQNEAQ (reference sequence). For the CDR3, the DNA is TGTGCCAGCAGCTTAGAAGGGTTCGGACAGCGTGGAACTGAAGCTTTCTTT. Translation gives CASSLEGFGQRGTEAFF.

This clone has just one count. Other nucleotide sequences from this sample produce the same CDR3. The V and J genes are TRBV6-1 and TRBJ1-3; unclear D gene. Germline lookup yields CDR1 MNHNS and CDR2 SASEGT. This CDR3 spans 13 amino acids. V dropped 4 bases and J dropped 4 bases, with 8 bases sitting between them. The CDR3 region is CASSVTGGNTIYF. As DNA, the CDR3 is TGTGCCAGCAGTGTCACCGGGGGAAACACCATATATTTT.

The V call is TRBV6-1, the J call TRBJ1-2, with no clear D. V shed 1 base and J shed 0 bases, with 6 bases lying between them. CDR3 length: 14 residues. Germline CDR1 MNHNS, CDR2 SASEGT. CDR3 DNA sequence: TGTGCCAGCAGTGAAGTGGCAGCTAACTATGGCTACACCTTC. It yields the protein CASSEVAANYGYTF.

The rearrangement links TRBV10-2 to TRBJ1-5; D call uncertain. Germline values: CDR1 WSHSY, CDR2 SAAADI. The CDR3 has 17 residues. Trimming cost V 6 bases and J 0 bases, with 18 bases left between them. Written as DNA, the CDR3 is TGCGCCAGCAGCCAATTGCTTGGCCAAGGTAGCAATCAGCCCCAGCATTTT. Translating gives CASSQLLGQGSNQPQHF.

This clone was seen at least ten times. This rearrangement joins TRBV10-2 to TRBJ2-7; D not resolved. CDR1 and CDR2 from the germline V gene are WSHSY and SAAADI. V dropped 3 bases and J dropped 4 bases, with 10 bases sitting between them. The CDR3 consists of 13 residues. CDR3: CASSENGVYEQYF. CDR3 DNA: TGCGCCAGCAGTGAAAACGGAGTATACGAGCAGTACTTC.

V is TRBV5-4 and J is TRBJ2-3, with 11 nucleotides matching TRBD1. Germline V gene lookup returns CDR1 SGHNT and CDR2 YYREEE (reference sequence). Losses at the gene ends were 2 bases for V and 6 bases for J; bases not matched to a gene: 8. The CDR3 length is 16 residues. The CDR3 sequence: CASSLGQGAGFDTQYF. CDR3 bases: TGTGCCAGCAGCTTAGGACAGGGGGCAGGGTTTGATACGCAGTATTTT.

CDR3 in amino acids: CASSLPGGYGYTF. Written as DNA, the CDR3 is TGTGCCAGCAGCTTACCAGGGGGCTATGGCTACACCTTC. This chain links TRBV5-5 with TRBJ1-2; 7 nucleotides align to TRBD1. V was pared by 2 bases and J by 4 bases, with 2 bases of the junction left unmatched. Germline lookup yields CDR1 SGHKS and CDR2 YYEKEE (reference sequence). The CDR3 has 13 amino acids.

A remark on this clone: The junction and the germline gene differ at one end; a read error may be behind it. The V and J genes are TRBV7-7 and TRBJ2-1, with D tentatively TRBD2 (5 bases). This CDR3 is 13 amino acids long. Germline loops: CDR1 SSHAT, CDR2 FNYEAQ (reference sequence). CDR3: CASSLQLGSEQFF. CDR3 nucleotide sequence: TGTGCTAGCAGCTTACAACTAGGCAGTGAGCAGTTCTTC.

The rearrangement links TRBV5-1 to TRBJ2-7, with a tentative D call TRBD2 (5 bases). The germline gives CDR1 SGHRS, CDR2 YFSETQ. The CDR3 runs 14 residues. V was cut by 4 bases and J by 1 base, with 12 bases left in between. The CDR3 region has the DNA TGCGCCAGCAGCCCTCGGGGTGGTTCCTACGAGCAGTACTTC. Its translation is CASSPRGGSYEQYF.

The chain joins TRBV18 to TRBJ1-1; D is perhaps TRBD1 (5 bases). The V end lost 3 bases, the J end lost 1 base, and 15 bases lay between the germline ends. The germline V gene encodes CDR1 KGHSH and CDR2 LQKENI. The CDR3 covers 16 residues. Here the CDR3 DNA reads TGTGCCAGCTCACCCACGGGACCTGGGGGGAACACTGAAGCTTTCTTT. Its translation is CASSPTGPGGNTEAFF.